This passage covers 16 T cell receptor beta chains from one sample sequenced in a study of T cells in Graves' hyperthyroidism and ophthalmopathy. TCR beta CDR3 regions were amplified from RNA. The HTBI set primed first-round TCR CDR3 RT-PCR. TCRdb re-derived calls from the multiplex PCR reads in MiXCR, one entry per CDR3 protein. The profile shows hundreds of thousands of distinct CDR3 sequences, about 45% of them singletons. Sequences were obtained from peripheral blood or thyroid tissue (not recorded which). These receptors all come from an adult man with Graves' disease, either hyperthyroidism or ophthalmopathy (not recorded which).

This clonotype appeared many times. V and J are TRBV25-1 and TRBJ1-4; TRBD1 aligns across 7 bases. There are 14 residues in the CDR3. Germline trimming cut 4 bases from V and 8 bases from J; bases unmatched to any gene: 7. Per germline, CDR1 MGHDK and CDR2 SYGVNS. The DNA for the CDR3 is TGTGCCAGCAGTGGTACAGGGGTAGGCGAAAAACTGTTTTTT. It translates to CASSGTGVGEKLFF.

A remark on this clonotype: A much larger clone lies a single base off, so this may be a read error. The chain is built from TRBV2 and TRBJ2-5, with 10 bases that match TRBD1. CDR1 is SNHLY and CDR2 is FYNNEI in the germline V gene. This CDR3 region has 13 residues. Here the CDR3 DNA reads TGTGCCAGCTCGACAGGGGGCCAAGAGACCAAGTACTTC. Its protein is CASSTGGQETKYF.

The CDR3 here is CSARERRLTLFF. In nucleotides, the CDR3 is TGCAGTGCTAGAGAGAGACGACTTACACTGTTTTTT. The genes are TRBV20-1 and TRBJ1-4, with D unresolved. Trimming shortened V by 0 bases and J by 13 bases, and 12 bases separated the two germline ends. CDR1 and CDR2 (germline): DFQATT, SNEGSKA (reference sequence). The CDR3 loop spans 12 amino acids.

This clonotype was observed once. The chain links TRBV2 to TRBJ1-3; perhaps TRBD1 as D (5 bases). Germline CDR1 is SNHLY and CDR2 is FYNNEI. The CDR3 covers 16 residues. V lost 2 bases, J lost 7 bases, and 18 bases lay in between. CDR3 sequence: CASSEHTSGTPNTIYF. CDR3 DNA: TGTGCCAGCAGTGAACACACTAGCGGGACCCCGAACACCATATATTTT.

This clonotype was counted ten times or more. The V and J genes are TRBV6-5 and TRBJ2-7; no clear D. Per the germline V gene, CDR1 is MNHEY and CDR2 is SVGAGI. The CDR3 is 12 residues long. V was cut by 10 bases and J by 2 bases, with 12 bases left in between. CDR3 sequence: CATHDGAYEQYF. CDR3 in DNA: TGTGCCACTCACGACGGCGCCTACGAGCAGTACTTC.

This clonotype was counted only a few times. In DNA, the CDR3 is TGTGCCAGCAGTTACTCGAGAGGGACGGTCTACGAGCAGTACTTC. Translated, it gives CASSYSRGTVYEQYF. The V gene is TRBV6-6, the J gene TRBJ2-7; possibly TRBD1 or TRBD2 for D (5 bases each). Trimming removed 0 bases at V and 3 bases at J, with 12 bases between. From germline, CDR1 is MNHNY and CDR2 SVGAGI (reference sequence). The CDR3 length is 15 residues.

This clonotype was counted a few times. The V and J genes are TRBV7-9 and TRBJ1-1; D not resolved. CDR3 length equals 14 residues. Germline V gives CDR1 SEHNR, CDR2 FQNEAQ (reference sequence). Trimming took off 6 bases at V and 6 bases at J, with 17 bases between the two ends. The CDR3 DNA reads TGTGCCAGCAGTTTCGGACCCTGGGCCCCTGAAGCTTTCTTT. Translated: CASSFGPWAPEAFF.

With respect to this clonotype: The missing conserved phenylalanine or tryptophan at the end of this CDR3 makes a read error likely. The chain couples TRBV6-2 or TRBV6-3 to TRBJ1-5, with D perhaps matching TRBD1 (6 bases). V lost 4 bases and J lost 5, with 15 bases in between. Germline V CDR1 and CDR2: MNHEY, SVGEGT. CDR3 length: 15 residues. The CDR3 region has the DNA TGTGCCAGCAGTTCTCGAGACAGGAGATATCAGCCCCAGCATTAT. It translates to CASSSRDRRYQPQHY.

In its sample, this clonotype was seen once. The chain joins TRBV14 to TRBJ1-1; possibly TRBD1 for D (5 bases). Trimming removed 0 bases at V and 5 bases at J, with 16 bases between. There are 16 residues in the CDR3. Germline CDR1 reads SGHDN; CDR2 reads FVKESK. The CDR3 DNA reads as TGTGCCAGCAGCCAAGATTTTTCCGACAGTTTGACTGAAGCTTTCTTT. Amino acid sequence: CASSQDFSDSLTEAFF.

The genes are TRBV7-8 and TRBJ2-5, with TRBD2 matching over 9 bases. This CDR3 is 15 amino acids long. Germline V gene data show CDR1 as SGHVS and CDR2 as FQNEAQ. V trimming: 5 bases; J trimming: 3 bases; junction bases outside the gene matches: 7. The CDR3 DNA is TGTGCCAGCAGCCTAAGCGGGAGGAAAGAAGAGACCCAGTACTTC. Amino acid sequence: CASSLSGRKEETQYF. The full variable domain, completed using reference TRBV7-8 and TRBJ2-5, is GAGVSQSPRYKVAKRGQDVALRCDPISGHVSLFWYQQALGQGPEFLTYFQNEAQLDKSGLPSDRFFAERPEGSVSTLKIQRTQQEDSAVYLCASSLSGRKEETQYFGPGTRLLVL.

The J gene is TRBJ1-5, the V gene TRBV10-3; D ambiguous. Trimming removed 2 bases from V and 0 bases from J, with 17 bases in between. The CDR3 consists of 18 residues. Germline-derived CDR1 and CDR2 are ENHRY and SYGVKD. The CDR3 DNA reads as TGTGCCATCAGTGAGCTGGAGGGTGGTATGAGTAGCAATCAGCCCCAGCATTTT. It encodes CAISELEGGMSSNQPQHF.

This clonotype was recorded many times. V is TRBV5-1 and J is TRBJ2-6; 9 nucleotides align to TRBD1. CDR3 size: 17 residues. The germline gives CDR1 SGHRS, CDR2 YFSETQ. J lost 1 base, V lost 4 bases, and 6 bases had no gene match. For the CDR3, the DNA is TGCGCCAGCAGCAAGCCGGGGACAGGGTCTGGGGCCAACGTCCTGACTTTC. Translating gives CASSKPGTGSGANVLTF.

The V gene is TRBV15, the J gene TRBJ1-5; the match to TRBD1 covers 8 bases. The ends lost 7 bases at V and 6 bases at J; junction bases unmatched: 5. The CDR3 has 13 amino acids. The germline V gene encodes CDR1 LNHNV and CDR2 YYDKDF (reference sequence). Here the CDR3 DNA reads TGTGCCACCAAGACAGGGGTCGGTCAGCCCCAGCATTTT. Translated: CATKTGVGQPQHF.

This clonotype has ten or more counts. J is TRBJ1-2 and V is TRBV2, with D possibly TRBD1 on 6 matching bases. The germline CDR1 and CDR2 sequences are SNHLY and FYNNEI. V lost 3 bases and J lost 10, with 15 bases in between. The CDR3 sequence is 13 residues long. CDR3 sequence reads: CASSDLGQRDYTF. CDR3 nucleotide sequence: TGTGCCAGCAGTGACCTAGGACAGAGAGACTACACCTTC.

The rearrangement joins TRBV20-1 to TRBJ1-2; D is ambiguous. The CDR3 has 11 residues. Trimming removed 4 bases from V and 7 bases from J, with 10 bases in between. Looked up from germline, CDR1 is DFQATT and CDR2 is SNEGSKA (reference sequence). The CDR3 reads CSATPASGYTF. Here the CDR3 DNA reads TGCAGTGCTACCCCAGCGAGTGGCTACACCTTC.

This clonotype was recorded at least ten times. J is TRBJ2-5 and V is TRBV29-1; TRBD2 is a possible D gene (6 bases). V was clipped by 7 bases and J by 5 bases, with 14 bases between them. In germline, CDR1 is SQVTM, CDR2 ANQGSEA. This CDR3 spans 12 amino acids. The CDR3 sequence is CSAMEGRETQYF. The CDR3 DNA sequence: TGCAGCGCAATGGAGGGCCGGGAGACCCAGTACTTC. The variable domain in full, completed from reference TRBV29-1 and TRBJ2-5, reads SAVISQKPSRDICQRGTSLTIQCQVDSQVTMMFWYRQQPGQSLTLIATANQGSEATYESGFVIDKFPISRPNLTFSTLTVSNMSPEDSSIYLCSAMEGRETQYFGPGTRLLVL.